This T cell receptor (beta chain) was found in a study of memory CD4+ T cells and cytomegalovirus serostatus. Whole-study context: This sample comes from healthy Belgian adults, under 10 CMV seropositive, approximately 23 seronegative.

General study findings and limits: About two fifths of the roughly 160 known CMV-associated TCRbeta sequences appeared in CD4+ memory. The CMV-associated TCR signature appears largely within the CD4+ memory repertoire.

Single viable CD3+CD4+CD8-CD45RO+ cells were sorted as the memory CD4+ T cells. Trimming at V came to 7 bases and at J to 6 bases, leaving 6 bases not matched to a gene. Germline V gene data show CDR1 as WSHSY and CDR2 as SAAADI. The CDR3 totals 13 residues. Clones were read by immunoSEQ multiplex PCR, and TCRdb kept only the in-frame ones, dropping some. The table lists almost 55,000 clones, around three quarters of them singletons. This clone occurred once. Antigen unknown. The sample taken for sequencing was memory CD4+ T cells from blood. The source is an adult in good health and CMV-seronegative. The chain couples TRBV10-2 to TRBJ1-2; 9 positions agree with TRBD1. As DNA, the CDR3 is TGCGCCAGCATGCAGGGACAGGGTCATGGCTACACCTTC. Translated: CASMQGQGHGYTF.